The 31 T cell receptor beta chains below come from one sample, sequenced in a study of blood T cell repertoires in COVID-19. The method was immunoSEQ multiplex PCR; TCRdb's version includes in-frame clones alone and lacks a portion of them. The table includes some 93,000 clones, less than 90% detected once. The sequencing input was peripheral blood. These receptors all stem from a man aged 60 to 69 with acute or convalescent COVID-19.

The chain's CDR3 is CAISGAPGPGGYTF. The CDR3 nucleotides read TGTGCCATCAGTGGGGCCCCGGGCCCAGGGGGCTACACCTTC. The V and J genes are TRBV10-3 and TRBJ1-2; D perhaps matches TRBD1 (5 bases). Trimming cost V 4 bases and J 8 bases, with 17 bases left between them. This CDR3 has 14 amino acids. Germline CDR1 reads ENHRY; CDR2 reads SYGVKD.

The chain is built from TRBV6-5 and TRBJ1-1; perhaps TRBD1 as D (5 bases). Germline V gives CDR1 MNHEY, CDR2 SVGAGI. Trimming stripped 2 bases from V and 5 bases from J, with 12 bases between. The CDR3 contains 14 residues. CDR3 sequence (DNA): TGTGCCAGCAGTTACGATCAGGGCGTTACTGAAGCTTTCTTT. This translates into CASSYDQGVTEAFF.

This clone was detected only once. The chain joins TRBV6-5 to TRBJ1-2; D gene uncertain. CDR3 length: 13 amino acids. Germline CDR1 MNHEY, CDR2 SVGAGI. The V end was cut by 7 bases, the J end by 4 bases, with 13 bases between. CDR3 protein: CASKLEISYGYTF. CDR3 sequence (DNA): TGTGCCAGCAAGTTAGAAATAAGCTATGGCTACACCTTC.

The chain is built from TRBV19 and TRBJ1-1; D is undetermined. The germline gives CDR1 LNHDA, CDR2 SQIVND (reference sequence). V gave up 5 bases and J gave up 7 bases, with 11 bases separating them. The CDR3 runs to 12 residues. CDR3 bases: TGTGCCAGTAGTGTAGCAGATCTTGAAGCTTTCTTT. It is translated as CASSVADLEAFF.

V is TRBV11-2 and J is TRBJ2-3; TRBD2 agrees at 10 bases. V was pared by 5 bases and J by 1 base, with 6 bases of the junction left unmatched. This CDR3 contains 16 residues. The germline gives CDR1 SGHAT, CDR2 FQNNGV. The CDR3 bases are TGTGCCAGCAGCCCGAACCTAGCGGGGGGCACAGATACGCAGTATTTT. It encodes CASSPNLAGGTDTQYF.

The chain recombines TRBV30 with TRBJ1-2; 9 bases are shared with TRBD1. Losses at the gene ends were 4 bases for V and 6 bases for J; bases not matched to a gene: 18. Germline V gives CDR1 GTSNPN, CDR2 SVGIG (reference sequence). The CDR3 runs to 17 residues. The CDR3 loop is CAWTVLMGGTGRHGYTF. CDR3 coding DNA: TGTGCCTGGACTGTACTGATGGGGGGGACAGGGAGGCATGGCTACACCTTC. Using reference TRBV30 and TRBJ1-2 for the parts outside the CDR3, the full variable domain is SQTIHQWPATLVQPVGSPLSLECTVEGTSNPNLYWYRQAAGRGLQLLFYSVGIGQISSEVPQNLSASRPQDRQFILSSKKLLLSDSGFYLCAWTVLMGGTGRHGYTFGSGTRLTVV.

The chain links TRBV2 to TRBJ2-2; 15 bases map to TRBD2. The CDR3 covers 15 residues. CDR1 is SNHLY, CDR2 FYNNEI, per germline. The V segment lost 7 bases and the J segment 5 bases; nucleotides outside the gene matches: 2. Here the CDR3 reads CASKGTSGGTGELFF. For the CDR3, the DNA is TGTGCCAGCAAAGGGACTAGCGGGGGGACCGGGGAGCTGTTTTTT.

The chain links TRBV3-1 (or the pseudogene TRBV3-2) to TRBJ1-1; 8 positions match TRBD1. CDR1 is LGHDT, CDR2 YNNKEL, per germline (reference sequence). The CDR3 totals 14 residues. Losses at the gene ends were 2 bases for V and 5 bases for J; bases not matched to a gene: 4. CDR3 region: CASSQMYRGTEAFF. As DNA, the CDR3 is TGTGCCAGCAGCCAAATGTACAGGGGGACTGAAGCTTTCTTT.

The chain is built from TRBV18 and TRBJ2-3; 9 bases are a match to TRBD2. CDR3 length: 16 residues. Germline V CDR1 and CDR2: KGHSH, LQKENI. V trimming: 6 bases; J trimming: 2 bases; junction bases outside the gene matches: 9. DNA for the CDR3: TGTGCCAGCTCCCCGATTCTAGCGGGGAACACAGATACGCAGTATTTT. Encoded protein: CASSPILAGNTDTQYF.

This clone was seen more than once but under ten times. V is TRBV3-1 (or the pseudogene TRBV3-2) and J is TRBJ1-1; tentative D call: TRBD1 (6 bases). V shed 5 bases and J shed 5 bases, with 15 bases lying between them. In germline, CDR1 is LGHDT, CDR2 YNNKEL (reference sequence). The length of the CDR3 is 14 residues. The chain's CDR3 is CASSTPTGYTEAFF. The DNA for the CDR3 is TGTGCCAGCAGCACGCCGACAGGCTATACTGAAGCTTTCTTT.

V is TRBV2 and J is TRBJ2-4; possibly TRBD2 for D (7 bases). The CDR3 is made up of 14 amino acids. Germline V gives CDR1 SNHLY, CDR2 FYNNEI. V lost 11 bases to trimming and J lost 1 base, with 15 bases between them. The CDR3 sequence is CARGGSGAKNIQYF. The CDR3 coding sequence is TGTGCCCGCGGGGGCTCTGGGGCCAAAAACATTCAGTACTTC.

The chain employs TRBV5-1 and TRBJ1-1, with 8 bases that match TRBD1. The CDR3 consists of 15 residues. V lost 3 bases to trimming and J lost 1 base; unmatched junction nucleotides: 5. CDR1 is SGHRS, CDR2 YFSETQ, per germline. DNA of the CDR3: TGCGCCAGCAGCTCGACGACAGGGGCGAACACTGAAGCTTTCTTT. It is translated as CASSSTTGANTEAFF.

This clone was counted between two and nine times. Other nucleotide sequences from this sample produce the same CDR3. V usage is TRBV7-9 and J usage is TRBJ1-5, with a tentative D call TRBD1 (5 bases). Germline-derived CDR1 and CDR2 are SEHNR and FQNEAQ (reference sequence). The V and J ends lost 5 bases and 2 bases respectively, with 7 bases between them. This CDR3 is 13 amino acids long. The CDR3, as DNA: TGTGCCAGCAGCCCGGGGGGCAATCAGCCCCAGCATTTT. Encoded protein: CASSPGGNQPQHF.

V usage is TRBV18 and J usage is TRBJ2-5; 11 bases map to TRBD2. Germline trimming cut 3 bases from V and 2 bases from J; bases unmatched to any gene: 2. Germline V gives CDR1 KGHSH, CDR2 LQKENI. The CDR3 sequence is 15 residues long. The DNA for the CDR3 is TGTGCCAGCTCACCGGGACTAGCGGCTCAAGAGACCCAGTACTTC. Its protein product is CASSPGLAAQETQYF.

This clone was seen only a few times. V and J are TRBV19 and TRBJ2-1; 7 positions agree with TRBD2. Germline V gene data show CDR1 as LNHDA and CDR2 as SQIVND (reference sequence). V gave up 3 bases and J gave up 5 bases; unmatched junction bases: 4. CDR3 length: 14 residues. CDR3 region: CASSMGGGNNEQFF. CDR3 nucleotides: TGTGCCAGTAGTATGGGGGGGGGAAACAATGAGCAGTTCTTC.

CDR3 DNA sequence: TGCGCCAGCAGCCCCGGGACAGCGAACACTGAAGCTTTCTTT. Encoded protein: CASSPGTANTEAFF. The chain recombines TRBV5-1 with TRBJ1-1; 7 bases are shared with TRBD1. Per the germline V gene, CDR1 is SGHRS and CDR2 is YFSETQ. This CDR3 contains 14 residues. V was clipped by 4 bases and J by 1 base; unmatched bases: 4.

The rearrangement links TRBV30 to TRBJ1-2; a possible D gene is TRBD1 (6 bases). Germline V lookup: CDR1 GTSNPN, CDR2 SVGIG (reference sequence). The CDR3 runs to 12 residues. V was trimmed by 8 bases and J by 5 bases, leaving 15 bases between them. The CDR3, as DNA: TGTGCCCACCAGACAGGACATTATGGCTACACCTTC. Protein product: CAHQTGHYGYTF.

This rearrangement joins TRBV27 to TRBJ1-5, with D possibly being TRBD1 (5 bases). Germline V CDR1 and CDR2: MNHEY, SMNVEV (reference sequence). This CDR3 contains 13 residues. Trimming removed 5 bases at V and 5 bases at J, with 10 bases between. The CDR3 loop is CASSQGYDQPQHF. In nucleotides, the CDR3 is TGTGCCAGCAGTCAGGGTTACGATCAGCCCCAGCATTTT.

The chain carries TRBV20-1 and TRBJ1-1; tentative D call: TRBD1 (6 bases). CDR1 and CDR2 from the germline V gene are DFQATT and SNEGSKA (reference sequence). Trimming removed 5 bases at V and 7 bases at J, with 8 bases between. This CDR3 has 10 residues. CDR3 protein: CSASDSEAFF. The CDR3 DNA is TGCAGTGCTTCGGACAGTGAAGCTTTCTTT.

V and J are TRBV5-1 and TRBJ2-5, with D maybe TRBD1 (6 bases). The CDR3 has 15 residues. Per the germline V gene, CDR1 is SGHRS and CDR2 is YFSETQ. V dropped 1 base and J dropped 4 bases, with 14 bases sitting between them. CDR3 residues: CASSLSSGVGETQYF. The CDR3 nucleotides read TGCGCCAGCAGCTTGTCGTCAGGGGTAGGAGAGACCCAGTACTTC.

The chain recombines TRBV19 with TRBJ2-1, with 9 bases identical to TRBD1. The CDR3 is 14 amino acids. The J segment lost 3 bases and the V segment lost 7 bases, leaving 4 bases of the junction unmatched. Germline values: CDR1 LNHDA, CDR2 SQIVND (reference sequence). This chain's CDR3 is CASTPDRGYNEQFF. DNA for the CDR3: TGTGCCAGTACCCCGGACAGGGGCTACAATGAGCAGTTCTTC.

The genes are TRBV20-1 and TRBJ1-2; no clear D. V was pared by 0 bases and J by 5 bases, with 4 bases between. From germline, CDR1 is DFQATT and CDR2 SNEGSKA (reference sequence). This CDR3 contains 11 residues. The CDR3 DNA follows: TGCAGTGCTAGAGACATGTATGGCTACACCTTC. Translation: CSARDMYGYTF.

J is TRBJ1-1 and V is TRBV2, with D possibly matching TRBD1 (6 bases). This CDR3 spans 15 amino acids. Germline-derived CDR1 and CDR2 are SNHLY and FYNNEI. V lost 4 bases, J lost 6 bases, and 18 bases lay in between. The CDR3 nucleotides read TGTGCCAGCAGTGTAAACCAGGGGCACAGGGCTGAAGCTTTCTTT. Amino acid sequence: CASSVNQGHRAEAFF.

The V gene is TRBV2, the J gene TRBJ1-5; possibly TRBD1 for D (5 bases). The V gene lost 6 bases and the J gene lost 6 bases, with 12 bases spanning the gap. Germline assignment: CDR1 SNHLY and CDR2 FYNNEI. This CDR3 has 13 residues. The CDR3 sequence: CASSPDQGQPQHF. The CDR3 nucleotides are TGTGCCAGCAGCCCCGACCAGGGTCAGCCCCAGCATTTT.

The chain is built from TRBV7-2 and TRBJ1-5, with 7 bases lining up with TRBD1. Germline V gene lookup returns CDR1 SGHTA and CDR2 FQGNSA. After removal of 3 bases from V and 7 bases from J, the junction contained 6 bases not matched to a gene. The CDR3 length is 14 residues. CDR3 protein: CASSFGQVGQPQHF. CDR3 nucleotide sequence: TGTGCCAGCAGCTTCGGACAGGTCGGCCAGCCCCAGCATTTT.

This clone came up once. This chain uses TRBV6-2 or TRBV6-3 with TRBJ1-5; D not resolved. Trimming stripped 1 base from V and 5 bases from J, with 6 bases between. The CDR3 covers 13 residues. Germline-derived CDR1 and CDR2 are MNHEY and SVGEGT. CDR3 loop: CASSYFEDQPQHF. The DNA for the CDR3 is TGTGCCAGCAGTTACTTTGAGGATCAGCCCCAGCATTTT.

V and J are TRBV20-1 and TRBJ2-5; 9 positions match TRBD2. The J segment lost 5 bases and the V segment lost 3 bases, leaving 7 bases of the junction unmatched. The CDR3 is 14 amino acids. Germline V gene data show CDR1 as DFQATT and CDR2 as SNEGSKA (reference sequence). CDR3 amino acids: CSASLGGRDETQYF. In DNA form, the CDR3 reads TGCAGTGCTAGTCTGGGCGGGAGGGACGAGACCCAGTACTTC.

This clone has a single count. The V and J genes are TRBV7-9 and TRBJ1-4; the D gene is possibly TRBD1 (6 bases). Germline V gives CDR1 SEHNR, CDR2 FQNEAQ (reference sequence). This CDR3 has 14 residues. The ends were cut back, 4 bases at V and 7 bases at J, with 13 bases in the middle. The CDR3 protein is CASSSHGGLEKLFF. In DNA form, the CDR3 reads TGTGCCAGCAGCTCCCACGGGGGGCTTGAAAAACTGTTTTTT.

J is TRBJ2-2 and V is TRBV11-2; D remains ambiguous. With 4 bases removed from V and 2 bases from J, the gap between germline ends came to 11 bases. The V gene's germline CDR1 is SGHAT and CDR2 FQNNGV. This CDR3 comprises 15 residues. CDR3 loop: CASSWSTGNTGELFF. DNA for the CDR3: TGTGCCAGCAGCTGGTCGACGGGTAACACCGGGGAGCTGTTTTTT.

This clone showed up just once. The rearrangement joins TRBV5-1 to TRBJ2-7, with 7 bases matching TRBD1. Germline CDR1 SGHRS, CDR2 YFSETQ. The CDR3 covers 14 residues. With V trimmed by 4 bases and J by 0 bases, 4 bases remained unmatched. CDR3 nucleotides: TGCGCCAGCAGCCGGGACAGCCTCTCCTACGAGCAGTACTTC. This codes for CASSRDSLSYEQYF. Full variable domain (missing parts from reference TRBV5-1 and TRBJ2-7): KAGVTQTPRYLIKTRGQQVTLSCSPISGHRSVSWYQQTPGQGLQFLFEYFSETQRNKGNFPGRFSGRQFSNSRSEMNVSTLELGDSALYLCASSRDSLSYEQYFGPGTRLTVT.

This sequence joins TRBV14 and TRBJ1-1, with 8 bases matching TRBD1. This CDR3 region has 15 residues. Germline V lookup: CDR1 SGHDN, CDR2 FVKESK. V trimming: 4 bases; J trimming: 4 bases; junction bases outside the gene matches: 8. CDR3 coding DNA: TGTGCCAGCAGCCTGAGGACAGGGAGGAGCACTGAAGCTTTCTTT. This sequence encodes CASSLRTGRSTEAFF.